Detailed here is one T cell receptor beta chain. The antigen is undetermined. This specimen belongs to a study of T cells in Graves' hyperthyroidism and ophthalmopathy. Study details: Blood from the periphery was taken at initial diagnosis, before any treatment.

Whole-study findings and limits: A model built on 13 V-J features separated ophthalmopathy from stable hyperthyroidism. Most expanded thyroid clonotypes above 0.001 recurred in blood.

The sample of blood was obtained at first hyperthyroidism diagnosis (before any ophthalmopathy symptoms). This CDR3 is built from 18 residues. Germline V CDR1 and CDR2: DFQATT, SNEGSKA (reference sequence). V was clipped by 3 bases and J by 4 bases; unmatched bases: 17. The CDR3 regions of TCR beta were amplified from RNA transcripts. The TCR CDR3 first-round RT-PCR relied on the HTBI primer set. Each CDR3 protein is one row after TCRdb ran MiXCR on the multiplex PCR reads. The table records 370,000 or so distinct CDR3 sequences, around a sixth of them present only once. The sample taken for sequencing was blood. The chain carries TRBV20-1 and TRBJ2-1, with 8 bases that match TRBD2. This TCR derives from a woman in her late teens or twenties with Graves' hyperthyroidism that later progressed to Graves' ophthalmopathy. The CDR3 protein is CSASSGRARRFDYNEQFF. The DNA for the CDR3 is TGCAGTGCTAGTTCCGGGAGGGCCCGCAGATTCGATTACAATGAGCAGTTCTTC.